This record looks at one TCR beta chain sequence and its context. The sample belongs to a study of blood T cells in healthy people across ages. CDR3 length: 17 residues. In germline, CDR1 is ENHRY, CDR2 SYGVKD. Extractions gave at least 5 micrograms of total RNA per sample. PCR was performed a second time for about 6 to 12 cycles using a sample-barcoded 5' primer and a J-beta primer mix. Each cDNA molecule carried a tag from a template-switch adaptor that contained 12 random nucleotides. One entry per CDR3 protein results from TCRdb running MiXCR on the 5' RACE reads. The sample lists approximately 600,000 distinct CDR3 sequences, 58% occurring once.

V and J are TRBV10-3 and TRBJ2-7; TRBD2 matches at 13 bases. Sequencing was carried out using blood. The clonotype was recovered from a man between 60 and 70 years old in good health. The CDR3 sequence: CPRTETSGRSFTYEQYF. In DNA, the CDR3 is TGTCCGAGGACAGAGACTAGCGGGAGGTCCTTTACCTACGAGCAGTACTTC.